The 9 T cell receptor beta chains below all came from one sample that was sequenced in a study of blood T cell repertoires in COVID-19. Assay used: immunoSEQ multiplex PCR; TCRdb lists only in-frame clones, some missing. The repertoire includes 170,000 or so clones, roughly 84% of them detected once, and 1.5% sits in the top ten. What was sequenced was peripheral blood. Receptors originate from a human donor in a cohort sampled during active COVID-19.

This chain connects TRBV6-5 to TRBJ1-6; no firm D call. Germline lookup yields CDR1 MNHEY and CDR2 SVGAGI. This CDR3 comprises 14 residues. Deletions cut 10 bases from V and 0 bases from J, with 10 bases between. CDR3 DNA: TGTGCCATTACAAAAAGCTCCTATAATTCACCCCTCCACTTT. Its translation is CAITKSSYNSPLHF.

This clone was seen just once. This chain connects TRBV6-5 to TRBJ1-1; TRBD1 is a possible D gene (6 bases). This CDR3 has 13 amino acids. V lost 4 bases and J lost 1, with 7 bases in between. The germline CDR1 and CDR2 sequences are MNHEY and SVGAGI. This CDR3 is CASSFRGNTEAFF. CDR3 DNA: TGTGCCAGCAGTTTCAGGGGGAACACTGAAGCTTTCTTT.

The chain joins TRBV5-1 to TRBJ2-1, with TRBD2 as a possible D gene (7 bases). Germline CDR1 is SGHRS and CDR2 is YFSETQ. The CDR3 spans 15 residues. The ends were cut back, 3 bases at V and 9 bases at J, with 19 bases in the middle. CDR3 bases: TGCGCCAGCAGCTCTGCGGGGGCAGGGGTTGGTGAGCAGTTCTTC. This gives the protein CASSSAGAGVGEQFF.

This clone was counted a single time. CDR3 DNA: TGTGCCAGCAGCCCGGGGACAGAAATCTCTGGAAACACCATATATTTT. This encodes CASSPGTEISGNTIYF. This chain links TRBV28 with TRBJ1-3; TRBD1 matches at 7 bases. V lost 6 bases to trimming and J lost 0 bases; unmatched junction nucleotides: 8. The germline CDR1 and CDR2 sequences are MDHEN and SYDVKM. This CDR3 contains 16 residues.

This clone is a singleton in its sample. V usage is TRBV23-1 and J usage is TRBJ2-7, with D uncertain. TRBV23-1 is classed as an ORF, of uncertain function. CDR3 length equals 11 residues. The V end lost 7 bases, the J end lost 3 bases, and 7 bases lay between the germline ends. Written as DNA, the CDR3 is TGCGCCAGCATCCGACTCTACGAGCAGTACTTC. This translates into CASIRLYEQYF.

The rearrangement links TRBV4-3 to TRBJ2-7; D is possibly TRBD2 (6 bases). Trimming stripped 0 bases from V and 1 base from J, with 10 bases between. CDR3 length equals 15 residues. Germline values: CDR1 LGHNA, CDR2 YSLEER. In DNA, the CDR3 is TGCGCCAGCAGCCAAGAACAAGGGAGGTCCTACGAGCAGTACTTC. This translates into CASSQEQGRSYEQYF.

This CDR3 is CASSLKGDGYYGYTF. DNA for the CDR3: TGTGCCAGCAGCTTGAAGGGGGACGGATACTATGGCTACACCTTC. The chain uses TRBV7-2 and TRBJ1-2, with TRBD1 as a possible D gene (6 bases). The V end was cut by 3 bases, the J end by 3 bases, with 14 bases between. Germline V lookup: CDR1 SGHTA, CDR2 FQGNSA. The CDR3 totals 15 residues. The full variable domain, its missing parts supplied by reference TRBV7-2 and TRBJ1-2, is GAGVSQSPSNKVTEKGKDVELRCDPISGHTALYWYRQSLGQGLEFLIYFQGNSAPDKSGLPSDRFSAERTGGSVSTLTIQRTQQEDSAVYLCASSLKGDGYYGYTFGSGTRLTVV.

V is TRBV6-5 and J is TRBJ1-6; 9 bases line up with TRBD1. Per the germline V gene, CDR1 is MNHEY and CDR2 is SVGAGI. This CDR3 contains 15 residues. The trim removed 6 bases at V and 7 bases at J, leaving 7 bases unmatched. The CDR3 region has the DNA TGTGCCAGCAGCGACTCCGGGACAGGGAATTCACCCCTCCACTTT. Translation: CASSDSGTGNSPLHF.

V and J are TRBV9 and TRBJ2-7; 7 bases agree with TRBD1. The CDR3 runs 14 residues. Germline V gene lookup returns CDR1 SGDLS and CDR2 YYNGEE. After removal of 3 bases from V and 1 base from J, the junction contained 4 bases not matched to a gene. CDR3 loop: CASSAGTESYEQYF. The CDR3 DNA follows: TGTGCCAGCAGCGCCGGGACAGAGTCCTACGAGCAGTACTTC.